This T cell receptor (beta chain) is from a study of T cells in Graves' hyperthyroidism and ophthalmopathy. Findings of the study overall: Ophthalmopathy got predicted by the model a median roughly six months before its onset. Clonotypes that were expanded in thyroid above 0.001 mostly appeared in blood too.

Ophthalmopathy patients showed a Clinical Activity Score of at least 3, NOSPECS grade of at least 4 and duration under 3 months. On the basis of clinical symptoms, serum thyroxine and TRAb, thyroid ultrasound and orbital computed tomography, diagnoses were made. CDR3 length: 12 amino acids. The germline CDR1 and CDR2 sequences are MGHRA and YSYEKL. The ends were cut back, 3 bases at V and 5 bases at J, with 7 bases in the middle. RNA transcripts served as the template for amplifying TCR beta CDR3 regions. Initially, a first-round RT-PCR of the TCR CDR3 employed the HTBI primer set. TCRdb ran MiXCR on the multiplex PCR reads and lists one entry per CDR3 protein. The sample has some 570,000 distinct CDR3 sequences, 14% seen once. This clonotype was found many times. The antigen remains unidentified.

The V gene is TRBV4-1, the J gene TRBJ1-1, with TRBD1 as a possible D gene (5 bases). Input material: blood. The receptor was derived from a woman aged 18-29 years with Graves' ophthalmopathy. CDR3 region: CASSHRDTEAFF. In DNA form, the CDR3 reads TGCGCCAGCAGCCACAGGGATACTGAAGCTTTCTTT.